This entry features one T cell receptor (beta chain) sequence. Its antigen is undetermined. This CDR3 spans 15 amino acids. The V gene's germline CDR1 is LNHDA and CDR2 SQIVND (reference sequence). Trimming cost V 6 bases and J 3 bases, with 15 bases left between them. The time point: week 11, during vaccination. All doses held 300 ug of mutant IDH1 20-mer peptide, with topical imiquimod. The donor cohort comprised cases of new WHO grade 3 or 4 IDH1-mutant, ATRX-lost astrocytoma. The sample originates from a study of a mutant IDH1 vaccine in newly diagnosed glioma. Looking at the study overall: The vaccination schedule gave patients eight doses in weeks 1, 3, 5, 7, 11, 15, 19 and 23. General observations from the study: The authors found pseudoprogression apparently unrelated to changes in top peripheral T cell clonotypes.

Data came from immunoSEQ multiplex PCR; TCRdb stores just in-frame clones and leaves some out. Here the sample spans some 30,000 clones, 78% being singletons. Material: PBMCs, obtained from a glioma patient whose treatment included an IDH1 peptide vaccine. The TCR comes from a young man with glioma. This chain uses TRBV19 with TRBJ1-5, with D hard to call. The CDR3, as DNA: TGTGCCAGTAGGAGGGAGCTGGGGTCCAATCAGCCCCAGCATTTT. Encoded protein: CASRRELGSNQPQHF.